These T cell receptor beta chains were read from a single sample in a study of OX40 agonist ivuxolimab in advanced cancers. This table comes from immunoSEQ multiplex PCR, and its TCRdb copy is limited to in-frame clones, with some not included. The sample has under 25,000 clones; around four fifths are singletons. The specimen was CD4+ or CD8+ T cells sorted from blood, collected in a trial of the OX40 agonist ivuxolimab. These receptor sequences come from an adult with an advanced solid tumor such as melanoma, head and neck, liver or kidney cancer. CDR3s include the opening cysteine and the closing phenylalanine or tryptophan. D genes are given only for firm matches. For some rows the clone size is stated as once, few or many, or as a class when expanded; others skip it.

clone size,D gene,V gene,J gene,CDR3 DNA,CDR3 protein
-,-,TRBV6-7,TRBJ1-2,TGTGCCAGCAGTTACTCGAGTGGGCCGGGATCAGATGATGGCTACACCTTC,CASSYSSGPGSDDGYTF
-,TRBD1,TRBV5-6,TRBJ2-7,TGTGCCAGCAGCTGGGGGACAGGCTACGAGCAGTACTTC,CASSWGTGYEQYF
-,-,TRBV27,TRBJ2-7,TGTGCCAGCAGGCTCTTAGCGGGGCACAGGGGTAACGAGCAGTACTTC,CASRLLAGHRGNEQYF
few,TRBD1,TRBV2,TRBJ1-5,TGTGCCAGCAGGTTGGGACAGAGCAATCAGCCCCAGCATTTT,CASRLGQSNQPQHF
once,-,TRBV9,TRBJ2-7,TGTGCCAGCAGCGTTAAACCGGGACCCTACGAGCAGTACTTC,CASSVKPGPYEQYF
once,-,TRBV27,TRBJ2-1,TGTGCCAGCAGCCTGAGGAGTCCCCAGTACTACAATGAGCAGTTCTTC,CASSLRSPQYYNEQFF
-,TRBD1,TRBV5-6,TRBJ1-5,TGTGCCAGCAGCTTGGGGGGACAGGGAAGTCAGCCCCAGCATTTT,CASSLGGQGSQPQHF
-,-,TRBV25-1,TRBJ2-7,TGTGCCAGCAGTGAATTGGTCAGTTCCTACGAGCAGTACTTC,CASSELVSSYEQYF
-,-,TRBV9,TRBJ1-2,TGTGCCAGCAGCCAAGAGGTAGGGGATGGCTACACCTTC,CASSQEVGDGYTF
few,-,TRBV29-1,TRBJ2-5,TGCAGCGTTGAAGAAGCGACACCGTACCAAGAGACCCAGTACTTC,CSVEEATPYQETQYF
-,-,TRBV19,TRBJ1-2,TGTGCCAGTAGTCTGGAACGGGTCTATGGCTACACCTTC,CASSLERVYGYTF
-,-,TRBV27,TRBJ1-6,TGTGCCAGCACACCGGGATACCATAATTCACCCCTCCACTTT,CASTPGYHNSPLHF